This TCR beta chain stems from a study of identifying expanded T cells in peripheral blood. Study-level points and caveats: Over around two and four weeks, about 15 and 19 clones changed, versus around 1.2 between replicates. Clone count variance between roughly 2-week samples rose with total template count.

Measured with immunoSEQ multiplex PCR; TCRdb has only the in-frame clones, and not every one. This table has around 100,000 clones, about 89% appearing once. CDR1 and CDR2 (germline): LGHNA, YNFKEQ. The CDR3 spans 16 residues. J lost 8 bases, V lost 3 bases, and 9 bases had no gene match. The sample holds one count of this clone. As yet, its antigen is unknown. Healthy donors had no documented immune events, such as infections, while sampled. Sequencing was carried out using blood. The TCR sequence derives from a person aged 18 to 75 in good health. V is TRBV4-2 and J is TRBJ2-5, with TRBD2 identical over 13 bases. DNA of the CDR3: TGTGCCAGCAGCCACGAAACTAGCGGGGGGGCTCCCACCCAGTACTTC. This translates into CASSHETSGGAPTQYF.